These 13 T cell receptor beta chains share one sample of origin, sequenced in a study of regulatory T cells in long-lasting Graves disease. To make TCR beta libraries, researchers used iRepertoire HTBI primers and Arm-PCR of CDR3 regions. TCRdb re-called the multiplex PCR reads with MiXCR, one entry per CDR3 protein. This table has hundreds of thousands of distinct CDR3 sequences, roughly a sixth appearing once. Time point reported: newly diagnosed GD, antithyroid drugs for less than 3 months. PBMC-derived RNA was used for the TCR library. The same sample was also used in a study of T cells in Graves' hyperthyroidism and ophthalmopathy.

The sample here was peripheral blood mononuclear cells (PBMCs), taken at new diagnosis, from a patient treated with antithyroid drugs. The receptors here all came from a man aged 35-49 years with Graves disease.

This clonotype was counted ten times or more. V gene TRBV6-6 combines with J gene TRBJ2-7; weak D call: TRBD1 (5 bases). CDR1 is MNHNY, CDR2 SVGAGI, per germline (reference sequence). The V end was cut by 0 bases, the J end by 2 bases, with 8 bases between. This CDR3 region has 14 residues. The CDR3 reads CASSYSGPPYEQYF. The CDR3 nucleotides read TGTGCCAGCAGTTACTCGGGGCCTCCCTACGAGCAGTACTTC.

Points on this clonotype: A far larger clone differs by one base, so this is likely a read error. Here the CDR3 reads CASGLGQGAYDTQYF. CDR3 DNA sequence: TGTGCCAGCGGCTTGGGACAGGGGGCTTACGATACGCAGTATTTT. J is TRBJ2-3 and V is TRBV7-2; 12 bases line up with TRBD1. The CDR3 is 15 amino acids. From germline, CDR1 is SGHTA and CDR2 FQGNSA.

This clonotype was seen at least ten times. The chain is built from TRBV15 and TRBJ1-5; D remains unclear. V lost 5 bases, J lost 10 bases, and 15 bases lay in between. The germline V gene encodes CDR1 LNHNV and CDR2 YYDKDF (reference sequence). The length of the CDR3 is 13 residues. The CDR3 DNA is TGTGCCACCAGCGGTCGGGCCCTCGGTCCCCAGCATTTT. Its translation is CATSGRALGPQHF.

This clonotype was seen at least ten times. The rearrangement links TRBV5-1 to TRBJ2-5; 7 bases map to TRBD1. Germline lookup yields CDR1 SGHRS and CDR2 YFSETQ. The CDR3 is 13 amino acids. J lost 5 bases, V lost 4 bases, and 5 bases had no gene match. The CDR3 DNA reads as TGCGCCAGCAGCAGGGGACAGTATGAGACCCAGTACTTC. Translated, it gives CASSRGQYETQYF.

On this clonotype: A much larger clone differs from this one at a single base, so this may be a read error. V gene TRBV20-1 combines with J gene TRBJ2-5; TRBD2 agrees at 14 bases. Germline CDR1 is DFQATT and CDR2 is SNEGSKA (reference sequence). The CDR3 has 16 amino acids. The CDR3 coding sequence is TGCGGTGCTCCGACTAGCGGGGGGGCCATAAGCGGGACCCAGTACTTC. It translates to CGAPTSGGAISGTQYF.

This clonotype was detected only a few times. The chain is built from TRBV29-1 and TRBJ2-3; D tentatively reads TRBD1 or TRBD2 (5 bases each). V gave up 2 bases and J gave up 9 bases, with 12 bases separating them. The germline CDR1 and CDR2 sequences are SQVTM and ANQGSEA. The CDR3 sequence is 12 residues long. Here the CDR3 reads CSVETGLVTQYF. The CDR3 DNA follows: TGCAGCGTTGAAACAGGACTGGTGACGCAGTATTTT.

This clonotype was seen many times. The CDR3 DNA reads TGTGCTAGTGGTTTGGCCCCGGGACGGGTAGTAGCGCACCCCTACAATGAGCAGTTCTTC. Translated, it gives CASGLAPGRVVAHPYNEQFF. The chain combines TRBV12-5 with TRBJ2-1; D may be TRBD1 or TRBD2 (5 bases each). Germline V gene data show CDR1 as LGHNT and CDR2 as FRNRAP. V shed 1 base and J shed 2 bases, with 24 bases lying between them. The CDR3 totals 20 residues.

This clonotype occurred many times. The chain links TRBV12-3 or TRBV12-4 to TRBJ2-7; the D call may be TRBD1 or TRBD2 (6 bases each). V lost 4 bases to trimming and J lost 2 bases, with 12 bases between them. The CDR3 has 14 residues. The CDR3 loop reads CASSSGGPPYEQYF. The CDR3 DNA follows: TGTGCCAGCAGTTCCGGGGGCCCGCCCTACGAGCAGTACTTC.

This clonotype was seen many times. The chain couples TRBV28 to TRBJ2-2; D gene uncertain. This CDR3 comprises 15 residues. Deletions cut 8 bases from V and 2 bases from J, with 15 bases between. The germline V gene has CDR1 MDHEN and CDR2 SYDVKM. Written as DNA, the CDR3 is TGTGCCAGCTCCCTGTACCCGATTAACACCGGGGAGCTGTTTTTT. Amino acids: CASSLYPINTGELFF.

This clonotype was seen many times. The V gene is TRBV30, the J gene TRBJ2-2; D gene unclear. V dropped 0 bases and J dropped 6 bases, with 14 bases sitting between them. The CDR3 is 15 residues long. From germline, CDR1 is GTSNPN and CDR2 SVGIG (reference sequence). CDR3 DNA: TGTGCCTGGAGTGTCGTAAACGTCGACGCCGGGGAGCTGTTTTTT. It translates to CAWSVVNVDAGELFF.

This chain uses TRBV20-1 with TRBJ2-3, with D possibly called TRBD1 or TRBD2 (5 bases each). Per germline, CDR1 DFQATT and CDR2 SNEGSKA (reference sequence). The germline V and J ends were trimmed by 3 bases and 2 bases, with 15 bases remaining between them. The CDR3 has 15 residues. Here the CDR3 DNA reads TGCAGTGCTAGGGCTTGGGGGTCTAACACAGATACGCAGTATTTT. Protein product: CSARAWGSNTDTQYF.

Concerning this clonotype itself: A much larger clonotype is one base distant, so this may be a read error. This chain links TRBV13 with TRBJ2-7; 10 nucleotides match TRBD2. Trimming cost V 5 bases and J 5 bases; bases outside gene matches: 3. The V gene's germline CDR1 is PRHDT and CDR2 FYEKMQ (reference sequence). The CDR3 extends over 13 amino acids. The CDR3 DNA reads as TGTGCCAGCAGCCGTAGCGGGGGGCACGAGCAGTACTTC. Its protein is CASSRSGGHEQYF.

This clonotype was seen many times. The chain joins TRBV6-1 to TRBJ1-2, with 7 positions matching TRBD1. The CDR3 length is 15 residues. Germline CDR1 MNHNS, CDR2 SASEGT. The V gene end was trimmed by 5 bases and the J gene end by 5 bases; junction bases not matched to a gene: 11. The CDR3 sequence is CASSPGRGNNYGYTF. DNA for the CDR3: TGTGCCAGCAGTCCAGGCAGGGGGAATAATTATGGCTACACCTTC.